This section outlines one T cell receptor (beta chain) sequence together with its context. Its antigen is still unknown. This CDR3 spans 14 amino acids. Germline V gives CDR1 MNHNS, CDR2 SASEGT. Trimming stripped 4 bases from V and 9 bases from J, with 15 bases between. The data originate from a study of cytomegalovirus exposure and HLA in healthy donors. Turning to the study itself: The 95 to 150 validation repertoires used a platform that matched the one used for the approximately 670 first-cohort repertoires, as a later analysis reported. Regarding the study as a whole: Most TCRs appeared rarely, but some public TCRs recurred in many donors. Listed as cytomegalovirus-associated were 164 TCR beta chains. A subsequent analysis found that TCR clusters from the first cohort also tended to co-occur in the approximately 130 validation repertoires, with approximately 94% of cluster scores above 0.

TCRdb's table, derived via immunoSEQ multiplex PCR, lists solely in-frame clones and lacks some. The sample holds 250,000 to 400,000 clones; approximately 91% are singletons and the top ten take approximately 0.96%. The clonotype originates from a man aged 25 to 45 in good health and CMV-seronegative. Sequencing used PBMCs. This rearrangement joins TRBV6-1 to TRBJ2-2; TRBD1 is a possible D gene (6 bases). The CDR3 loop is CASSAPRGRRELFF. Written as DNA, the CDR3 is TGTGCCAGCAGTGCTCCCAGGGGCCGCCGGGAGCTGTTTTTT.